This T cell receptor (beta chain) was identified in a study of response to subunit inactivated influenza vaccine. In this sample, this clonotype turned up a few times. In TCRdb, the RT-PCR reads were re-called with MiXCR into one record per CDR3 protein. The profile covers 450,000 to 500,000 distinct CDR3 sequences, with 11% appearing a single time and approximately 12% taken by the ten largest. The germline V gene encodes CDR1 SGHNT and CDR2 YYREEE (reference sequence). The trim removed 4 bases at V and 3 bases at J, leaving 7 bases unmatched. The CDR3 contains 14 residues. Specimen: PBMCs from blood, collected 40 to 50 days after vaccination. The source of this sequence is a man aged 45 to 65 who received an inactivated influenza vaccine. J is TRBJ2-7 and V is TRBV5-4, with 7 bases matching TRBD1. CDR3 sequence: CASSPGTAYYEQYF. CDR3 DNA: TGTGCCAGCAGCCCGGGGACAGCCTACTACGAGCAGTACTTC.